A single T cell receptor beta chain is shown here with its context. Original processing notes: For nucleated cells, counts were estimated from reference gene primer amplification. Sequencing was performed with immunoSEQ multiplex PCR; in TCRdb, only in-frame clones are kept and a portion is missing. V, J and clone size are those of that table, while D and trimming were read from the DNA. The table records roughly 400,000 clones, around 89% of them present only once. These data originate in a study of blood T cell repertoires in COVID-19. The CDR3 runs to 13 residues. The germline V gene has CDR1 MNHEY and CDR2 SVGAGI. V lost 8 bases and J 9 bases, leaving 14 bases between the germline ends.

Sequencing was performed on PBMCs or T cells enriched from blood (not recorded which). The TCR originated in a man younger than 40 who had recovered from COVID-19. The rearrangement links TRBV6-5 to TRBJ1-6; possibly TRBD1 for D (6 bases). In DNA, the CDR3 is TGTGCCAGCTTTTTGACAGGAACTTCACCCCTCCACTTT. It specifies CASFLTGTSPLHF.